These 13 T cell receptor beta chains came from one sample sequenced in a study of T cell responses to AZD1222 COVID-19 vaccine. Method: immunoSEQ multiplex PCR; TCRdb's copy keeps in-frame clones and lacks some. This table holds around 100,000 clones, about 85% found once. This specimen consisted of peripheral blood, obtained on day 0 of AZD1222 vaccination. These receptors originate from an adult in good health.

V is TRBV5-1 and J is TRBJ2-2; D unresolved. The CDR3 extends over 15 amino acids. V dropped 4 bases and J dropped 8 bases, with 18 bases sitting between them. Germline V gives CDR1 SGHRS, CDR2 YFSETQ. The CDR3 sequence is CASSRLPGRAGELFF. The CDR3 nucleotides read TGCGCCAGCAGCCGTCTCCCCGGTAGGGCGGGGGAGCTGTTTTTT.

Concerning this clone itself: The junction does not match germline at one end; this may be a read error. The CDR3 sequence is CASRAGGSNNEQFF. CDR3 nucleotide sequence: TGTGCCAGCAGAGCAGGGGGCTCCAACAATGAGCAGTTCTTC. The V gene is TRBV11-3, the J gene TRBJ2-1, with 8 bases matching TRBD1. CDR1 and CDR2 (germline): SGHNT, YENEEA. This CDR3 spans 14 amino acids.

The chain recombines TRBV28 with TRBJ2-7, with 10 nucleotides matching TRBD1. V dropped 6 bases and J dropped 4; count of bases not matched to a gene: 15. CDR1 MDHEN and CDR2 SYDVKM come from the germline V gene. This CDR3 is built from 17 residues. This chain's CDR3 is CASSSLFLGQGPYEQYF. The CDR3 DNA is TGTGCCAGCAGCTCCCTCTTTTTGGGACAGGGGCCTTACGAGCAGTACTTC.

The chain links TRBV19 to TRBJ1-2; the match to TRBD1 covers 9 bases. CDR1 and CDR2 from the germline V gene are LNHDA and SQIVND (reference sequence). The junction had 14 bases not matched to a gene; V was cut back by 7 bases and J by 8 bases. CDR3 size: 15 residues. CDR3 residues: CASTKGGTGFPGYTF. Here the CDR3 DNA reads TGTGCCAGTACCAAGGGCGGGACAGGGTTCCCGGGCTACACCTTC.

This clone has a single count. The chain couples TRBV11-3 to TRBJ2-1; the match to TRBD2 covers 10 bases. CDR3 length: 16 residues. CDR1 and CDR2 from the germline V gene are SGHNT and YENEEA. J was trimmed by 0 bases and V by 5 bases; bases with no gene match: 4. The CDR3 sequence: CASSKLAGASYNEQFF. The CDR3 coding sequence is TGTGCCAGCAGCAAGCTAGCGGGGGCCTCCTACAATGAGCAGTTCTTC.

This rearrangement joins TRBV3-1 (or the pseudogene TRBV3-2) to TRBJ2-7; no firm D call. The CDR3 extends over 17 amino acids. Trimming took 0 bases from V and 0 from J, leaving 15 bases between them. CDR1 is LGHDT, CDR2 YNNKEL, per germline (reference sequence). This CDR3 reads CASSQDRAPFRSYEQYF. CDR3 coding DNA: TGTGCCAGCAGCCAAGATCGAGCCCCCTTCCGCTCCTACGAGCAGTACTTC.

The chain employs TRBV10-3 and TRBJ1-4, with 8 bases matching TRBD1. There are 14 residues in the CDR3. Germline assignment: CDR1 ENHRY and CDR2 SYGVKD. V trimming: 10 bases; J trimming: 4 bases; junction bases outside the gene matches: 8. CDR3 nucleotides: TGTGCCACACAGGGGGGAACAGATAATGAAAAACTGTTTTTT. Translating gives CATQGGTDNEKLFF.

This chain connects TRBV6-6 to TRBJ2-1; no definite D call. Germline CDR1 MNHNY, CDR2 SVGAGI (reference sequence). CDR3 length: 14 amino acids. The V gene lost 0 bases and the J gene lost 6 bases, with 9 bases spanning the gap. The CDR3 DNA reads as TGTGCCAGCAGTTACTCGAACACCGTCAATGAGCAGTTCTTC. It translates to CASSYSNTVNEQFF.

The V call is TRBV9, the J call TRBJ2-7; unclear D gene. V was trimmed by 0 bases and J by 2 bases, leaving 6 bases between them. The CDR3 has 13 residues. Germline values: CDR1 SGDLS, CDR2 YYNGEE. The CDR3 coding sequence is TGTGCCAGCAGCGTAGAGGGCACCTACGAGCAGTACTTC. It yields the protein CASSVEGTYEQYF.

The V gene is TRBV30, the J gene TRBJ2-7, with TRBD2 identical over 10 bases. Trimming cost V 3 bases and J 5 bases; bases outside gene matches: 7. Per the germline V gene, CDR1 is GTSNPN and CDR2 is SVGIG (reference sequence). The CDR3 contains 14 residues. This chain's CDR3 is CAWSESGRVDEQYF. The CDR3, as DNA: TGTGCCTGGAGCGAAAGCGGGAGGGTTGACGAGCAGTACTTC.

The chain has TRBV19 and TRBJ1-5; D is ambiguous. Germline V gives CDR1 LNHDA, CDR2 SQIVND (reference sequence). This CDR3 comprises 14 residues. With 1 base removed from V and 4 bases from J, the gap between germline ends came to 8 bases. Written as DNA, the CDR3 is TGTGCCAGTAGTATAGGGAAAGGGAATCAGCCCCAGCATTTT. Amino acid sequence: CASSIGKGNQPQHF.

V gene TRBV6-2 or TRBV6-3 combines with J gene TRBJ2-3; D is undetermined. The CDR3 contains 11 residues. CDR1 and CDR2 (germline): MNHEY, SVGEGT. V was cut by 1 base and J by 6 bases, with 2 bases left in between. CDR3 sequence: CASSYLDTQYF. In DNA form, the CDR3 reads TGTGCCAGCAGTTACTTGGATACGCAGTATTTT.

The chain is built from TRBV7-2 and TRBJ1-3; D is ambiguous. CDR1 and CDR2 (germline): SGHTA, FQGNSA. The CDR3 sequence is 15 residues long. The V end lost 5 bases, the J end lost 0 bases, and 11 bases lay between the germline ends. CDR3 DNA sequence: TGTGCCAGCAGCCTCCCTTGGGCCTCTGGAAACACCATATATTTT. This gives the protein CASSLPWASGNTIYF. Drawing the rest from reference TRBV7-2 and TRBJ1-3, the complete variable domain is GAGVSQSPSNKVTEKGKDVELRCDPISGHTALYWYRQSLGQGLEFLIYFQGNSAPDKSGLPSDRFSAERTGGSVSTLTIQRTQQEDSAVYLCASSLPWASGNTIYFGEGSWLTVV.